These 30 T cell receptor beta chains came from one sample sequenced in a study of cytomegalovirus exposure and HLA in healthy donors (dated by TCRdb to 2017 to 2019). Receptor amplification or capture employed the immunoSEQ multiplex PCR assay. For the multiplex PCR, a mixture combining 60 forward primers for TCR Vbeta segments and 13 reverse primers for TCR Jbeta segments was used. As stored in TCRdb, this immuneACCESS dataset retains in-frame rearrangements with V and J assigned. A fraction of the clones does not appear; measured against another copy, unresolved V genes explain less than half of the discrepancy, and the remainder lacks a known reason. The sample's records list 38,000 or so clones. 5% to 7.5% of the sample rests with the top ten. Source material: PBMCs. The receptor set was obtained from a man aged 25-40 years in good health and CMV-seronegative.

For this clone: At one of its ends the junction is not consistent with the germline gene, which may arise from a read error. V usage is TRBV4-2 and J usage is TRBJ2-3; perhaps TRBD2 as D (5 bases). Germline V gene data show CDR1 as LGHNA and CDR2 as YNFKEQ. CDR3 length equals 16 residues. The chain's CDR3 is CASSQEASPRTDKQYF. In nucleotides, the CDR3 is TGTGCCAGCAGCCAAGAAGCTAGCCCTCGCACAGATAAGCAGTATTTT.

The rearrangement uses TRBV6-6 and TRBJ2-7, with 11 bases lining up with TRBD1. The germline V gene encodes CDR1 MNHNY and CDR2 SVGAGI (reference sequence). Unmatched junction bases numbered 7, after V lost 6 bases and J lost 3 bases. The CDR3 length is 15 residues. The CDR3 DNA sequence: TGTGCCAGCAGAACCCGGGACAGGGGGATCTACGAGCAGTACTTC. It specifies CASRTRDRGIYEQYF.

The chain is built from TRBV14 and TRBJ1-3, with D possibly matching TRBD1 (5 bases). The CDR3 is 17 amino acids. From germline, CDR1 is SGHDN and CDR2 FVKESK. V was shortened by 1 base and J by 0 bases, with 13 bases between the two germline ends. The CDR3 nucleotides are TGTGCCAGCAGCCAAGTCACCGGACACCTCTCTGGAAACACCATATATTTT. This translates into CASSQVTGHLSGNTIYF. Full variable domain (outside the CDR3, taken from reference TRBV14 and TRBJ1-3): EAGVTQFPSHSVIEKGQTVTLRCDPISGHDNLYWYRRVMGKEIKFLLHFVKESKQDESGMPNNRFLAERTGGTYSTLKVQPAELEDSGVYFCASSQVTGHLSGNTIYFGEGSWLTVV.

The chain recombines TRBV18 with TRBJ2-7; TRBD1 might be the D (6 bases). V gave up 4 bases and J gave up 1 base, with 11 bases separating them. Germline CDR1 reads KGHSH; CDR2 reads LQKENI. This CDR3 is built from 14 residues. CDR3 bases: TGTGCCAGCTCACACCCAGGGGTGTCCTACGAGCAGTACTTC. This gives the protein CASSHPGVSYEQYF.

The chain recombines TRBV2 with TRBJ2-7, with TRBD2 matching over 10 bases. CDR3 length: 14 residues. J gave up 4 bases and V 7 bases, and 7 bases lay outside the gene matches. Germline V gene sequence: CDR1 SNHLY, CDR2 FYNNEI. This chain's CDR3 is CASNVAGGRYEQYF. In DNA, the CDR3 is TGTGCCAGCAATGTAGCGGGGGGACGATACGAGCAGTACTTC.

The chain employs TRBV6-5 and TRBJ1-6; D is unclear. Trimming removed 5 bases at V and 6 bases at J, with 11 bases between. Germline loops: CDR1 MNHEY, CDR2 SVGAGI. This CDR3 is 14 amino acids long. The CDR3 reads CASSRDFINSPLHF. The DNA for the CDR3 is TGTGCCAGCAGTCGAGACTTTATTAATTCACCCCTCCACTTT.

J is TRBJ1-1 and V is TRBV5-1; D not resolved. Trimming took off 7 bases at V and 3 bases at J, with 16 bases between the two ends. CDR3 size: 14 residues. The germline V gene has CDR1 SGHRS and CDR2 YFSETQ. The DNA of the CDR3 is TGCGCCAGCTCCGAGGGTTACCAGTACACTGAAGCTTTCTTT. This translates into CASSEGYQYTEAFF.

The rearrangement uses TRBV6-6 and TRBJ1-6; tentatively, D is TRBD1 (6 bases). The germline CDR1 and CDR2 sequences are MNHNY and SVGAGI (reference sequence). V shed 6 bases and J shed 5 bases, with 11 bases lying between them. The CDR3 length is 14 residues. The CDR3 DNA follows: TGTGCCAGCAGAAGACAGGATGATAATTCACCCCTCCACTTT. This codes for CASRRQDDNSPLHF.

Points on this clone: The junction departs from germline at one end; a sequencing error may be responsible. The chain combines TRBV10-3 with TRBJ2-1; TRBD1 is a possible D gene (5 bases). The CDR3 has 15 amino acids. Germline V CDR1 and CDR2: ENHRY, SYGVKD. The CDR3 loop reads CAISGGRVSDNEQFF. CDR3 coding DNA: TGTGCCATCAGTGGTGGCAGGGTCTCCGACAATGAGCAGTTCTTC.

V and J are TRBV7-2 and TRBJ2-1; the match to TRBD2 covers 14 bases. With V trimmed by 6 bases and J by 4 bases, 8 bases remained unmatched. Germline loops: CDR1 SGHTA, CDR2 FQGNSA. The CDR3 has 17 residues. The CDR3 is CASRGTSGSRPYNEQFF. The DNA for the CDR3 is TGTGCCAGCAGGGGGACTAGCGGGAGCCGACCTTACAATGAGCAGTTCTTC.

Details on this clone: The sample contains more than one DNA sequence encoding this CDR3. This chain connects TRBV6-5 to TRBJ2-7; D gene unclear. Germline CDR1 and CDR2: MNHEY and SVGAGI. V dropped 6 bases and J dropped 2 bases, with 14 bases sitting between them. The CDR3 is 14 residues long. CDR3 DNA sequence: TGTGCCAGCAGCCCGACTGGCGGTGCCTACGAGCAGTACTTC. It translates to CASSPTGGAYEQYF.

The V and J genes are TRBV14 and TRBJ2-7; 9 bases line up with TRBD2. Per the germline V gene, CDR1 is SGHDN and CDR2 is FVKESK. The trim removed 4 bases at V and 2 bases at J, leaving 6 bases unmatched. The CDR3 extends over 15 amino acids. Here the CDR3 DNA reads TGTGCCAGCAGCCCACTAGCGGGCAATCCCTACGAGCAGTACTTC. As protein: CASSPLAGNPYEQYF.

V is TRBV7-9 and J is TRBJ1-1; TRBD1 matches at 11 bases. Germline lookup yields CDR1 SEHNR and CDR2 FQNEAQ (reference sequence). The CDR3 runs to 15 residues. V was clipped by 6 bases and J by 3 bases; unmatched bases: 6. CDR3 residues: CASRRGTGGDTEAFF. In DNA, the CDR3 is TGTGCCAGCAGACGGGGGACAGGGGGGGACACTGAAGCTTTCTTT.

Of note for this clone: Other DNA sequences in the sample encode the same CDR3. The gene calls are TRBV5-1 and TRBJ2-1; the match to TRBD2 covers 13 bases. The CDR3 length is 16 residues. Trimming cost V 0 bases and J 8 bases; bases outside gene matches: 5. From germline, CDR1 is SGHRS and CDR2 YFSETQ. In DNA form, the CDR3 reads TGCGCCAGCAGCTTGGGCGGGACTAGCGGGATCGATGAGCAGTTCTTC. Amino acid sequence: CASSLGGTSGIDEQFF.

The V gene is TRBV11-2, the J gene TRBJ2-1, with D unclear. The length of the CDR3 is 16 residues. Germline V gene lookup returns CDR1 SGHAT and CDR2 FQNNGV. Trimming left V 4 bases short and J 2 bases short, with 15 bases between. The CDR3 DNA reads TGTGCCAGCAGCTCCGAACCGCAGTTAACCTACAATGAGCAGTTCTTC. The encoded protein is CASSSEPQLTYNEQFF.

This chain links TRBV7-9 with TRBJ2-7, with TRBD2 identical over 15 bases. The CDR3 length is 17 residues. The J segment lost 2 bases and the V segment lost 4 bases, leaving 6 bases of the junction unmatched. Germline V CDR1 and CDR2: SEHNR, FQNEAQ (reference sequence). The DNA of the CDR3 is TGTGCCAGCAGCTCCGGACTAGCGGGGGGGCAGGCCTACGAGCAGTACTTC. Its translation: CASSSGLAGGQAYEQYF.

Written as DNA, the CDR3 is TGTGCCAGCAGTGACAGTCTGAACACCGGGGAGCTGTTTTTT. Protein: CASSDSLNTGELFF. V is TRBV2 and J is TRBJ2-2; D ambiguous. The CDR3 totals 14 residues. V was pared by 3 bases and J by 1 base, with 6 bases between. CDR1 and CDR2 from the germline V gene are SNHLY and FYNNEI.

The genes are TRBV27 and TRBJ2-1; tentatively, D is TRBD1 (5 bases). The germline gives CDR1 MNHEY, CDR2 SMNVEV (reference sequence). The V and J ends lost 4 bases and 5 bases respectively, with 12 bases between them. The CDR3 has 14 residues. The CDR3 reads CASSSQAVNNEQFF. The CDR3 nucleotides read TGTGCCAGCAGTTCACAGGCAGTCAACAATGAGCAGTTCTTC.

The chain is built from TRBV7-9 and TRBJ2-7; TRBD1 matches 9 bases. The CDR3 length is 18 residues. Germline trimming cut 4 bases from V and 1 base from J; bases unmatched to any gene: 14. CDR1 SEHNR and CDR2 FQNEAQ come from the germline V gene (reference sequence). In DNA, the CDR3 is TGTGCCAGCAGCTGCACGGCAGGACCGGGACAGGGTTCCTACGAGCAGTACTTC. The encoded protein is CASSCTAGPGQGSYEQYF.

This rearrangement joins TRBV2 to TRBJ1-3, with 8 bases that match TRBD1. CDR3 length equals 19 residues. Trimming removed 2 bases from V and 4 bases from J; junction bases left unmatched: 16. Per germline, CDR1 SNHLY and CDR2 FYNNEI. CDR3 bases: TGTGCCAGCAGTGAATTTATACGGGACAGGCCAGATTTCGGAAACACCATATATTTT. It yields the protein CASSEFIRDRPDFGNTIYF.

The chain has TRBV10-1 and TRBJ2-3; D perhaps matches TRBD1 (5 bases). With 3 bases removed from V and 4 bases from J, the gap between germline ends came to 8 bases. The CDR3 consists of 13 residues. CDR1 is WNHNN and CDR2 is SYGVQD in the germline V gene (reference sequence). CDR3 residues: CASSDQGADTQYF. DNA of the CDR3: TGCGCCAGCAGTGACCAGGGCGCAGATACGCAGTATTTT.

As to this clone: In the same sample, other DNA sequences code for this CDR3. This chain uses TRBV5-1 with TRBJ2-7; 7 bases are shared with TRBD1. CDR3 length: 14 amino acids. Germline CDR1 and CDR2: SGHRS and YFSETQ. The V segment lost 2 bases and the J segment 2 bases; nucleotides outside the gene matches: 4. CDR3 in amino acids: CASSLGTGAYEQYF. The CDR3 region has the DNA TGCGCCAGCAGCTTAGGTACAGGGGCCTACGAGCAGTACTTC.

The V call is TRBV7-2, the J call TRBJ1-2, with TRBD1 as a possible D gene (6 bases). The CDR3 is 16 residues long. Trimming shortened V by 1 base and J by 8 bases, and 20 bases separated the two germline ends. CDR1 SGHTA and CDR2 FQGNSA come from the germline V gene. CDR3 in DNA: TGTGCCAGCAGCTTAGAGTTTGGGCGCAGGGGTAACGGCTACACCTTC. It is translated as CASSLEFGRRGNGYTF.

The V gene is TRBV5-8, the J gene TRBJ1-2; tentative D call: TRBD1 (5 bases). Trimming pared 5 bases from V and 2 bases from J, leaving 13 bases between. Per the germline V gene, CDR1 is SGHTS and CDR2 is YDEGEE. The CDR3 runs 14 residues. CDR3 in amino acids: CASRFRGDNYGYTF. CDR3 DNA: TGTGCCAGCAGGTTCCGGGGGGACAACTATGGCTACACCTTC.

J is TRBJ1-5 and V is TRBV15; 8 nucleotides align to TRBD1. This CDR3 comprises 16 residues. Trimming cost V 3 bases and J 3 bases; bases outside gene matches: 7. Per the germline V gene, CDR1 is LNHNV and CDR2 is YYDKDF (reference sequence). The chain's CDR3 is CATSRGGTGFNQPQHF. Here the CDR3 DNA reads TGTGCCACCAGCAGGGGGGGGACAGGCTTCAATCAGCCCCAGCATTTT.

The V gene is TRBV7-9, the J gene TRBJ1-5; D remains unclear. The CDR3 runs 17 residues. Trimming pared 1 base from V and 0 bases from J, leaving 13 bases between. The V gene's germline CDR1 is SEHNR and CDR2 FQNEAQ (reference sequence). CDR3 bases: TGTGCCAGCAGCTTAGAAGAGGGAATGGGTAGCAATCAGCCCCAGCATTTT. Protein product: CASSLEEGMGSNQPQHF.

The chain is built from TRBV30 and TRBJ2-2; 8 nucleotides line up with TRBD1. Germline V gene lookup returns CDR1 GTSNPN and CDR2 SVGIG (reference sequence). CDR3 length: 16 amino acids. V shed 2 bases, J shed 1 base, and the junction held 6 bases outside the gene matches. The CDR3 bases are TGTGCCTGGAGTCCATACAGGGGGAGGAACACCGGGGAGCTGTTTTTT. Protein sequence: CAWSPYRGRNTGELFF.

The CDR3 DNA sequence: TGCGCCAGCAGCCAAGATCGAACACACTACGAGCAGTACTTC. Protein: CASSQDRTHYEQYF. The chain employs TRBV4-3 and TRBJ2-7; D not certain. The V end lost 0 bases, the J end lost 3 bases, and 9 bases lay between the germline ends. The germline gives CDR1 LGHNA, CDR2 YSLEER. The CDR3 is 14 residues long.

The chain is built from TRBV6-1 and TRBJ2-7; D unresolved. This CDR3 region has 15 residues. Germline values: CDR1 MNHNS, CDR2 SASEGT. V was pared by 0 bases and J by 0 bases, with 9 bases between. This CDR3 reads CASSEAPRYSYEQYF. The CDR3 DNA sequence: TGTGCCAGCAGTGAAGCACCACGGTACTCCTACGAGCAGTACTTC.

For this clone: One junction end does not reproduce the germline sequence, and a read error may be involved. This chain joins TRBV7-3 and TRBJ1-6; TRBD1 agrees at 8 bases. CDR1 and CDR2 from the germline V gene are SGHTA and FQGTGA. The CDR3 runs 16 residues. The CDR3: CASSITGGSYNSPLHF. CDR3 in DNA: TGTGCCAGCAGCATAACAGGGGGCTCCTATAATTCACCCCTCCACTTT.